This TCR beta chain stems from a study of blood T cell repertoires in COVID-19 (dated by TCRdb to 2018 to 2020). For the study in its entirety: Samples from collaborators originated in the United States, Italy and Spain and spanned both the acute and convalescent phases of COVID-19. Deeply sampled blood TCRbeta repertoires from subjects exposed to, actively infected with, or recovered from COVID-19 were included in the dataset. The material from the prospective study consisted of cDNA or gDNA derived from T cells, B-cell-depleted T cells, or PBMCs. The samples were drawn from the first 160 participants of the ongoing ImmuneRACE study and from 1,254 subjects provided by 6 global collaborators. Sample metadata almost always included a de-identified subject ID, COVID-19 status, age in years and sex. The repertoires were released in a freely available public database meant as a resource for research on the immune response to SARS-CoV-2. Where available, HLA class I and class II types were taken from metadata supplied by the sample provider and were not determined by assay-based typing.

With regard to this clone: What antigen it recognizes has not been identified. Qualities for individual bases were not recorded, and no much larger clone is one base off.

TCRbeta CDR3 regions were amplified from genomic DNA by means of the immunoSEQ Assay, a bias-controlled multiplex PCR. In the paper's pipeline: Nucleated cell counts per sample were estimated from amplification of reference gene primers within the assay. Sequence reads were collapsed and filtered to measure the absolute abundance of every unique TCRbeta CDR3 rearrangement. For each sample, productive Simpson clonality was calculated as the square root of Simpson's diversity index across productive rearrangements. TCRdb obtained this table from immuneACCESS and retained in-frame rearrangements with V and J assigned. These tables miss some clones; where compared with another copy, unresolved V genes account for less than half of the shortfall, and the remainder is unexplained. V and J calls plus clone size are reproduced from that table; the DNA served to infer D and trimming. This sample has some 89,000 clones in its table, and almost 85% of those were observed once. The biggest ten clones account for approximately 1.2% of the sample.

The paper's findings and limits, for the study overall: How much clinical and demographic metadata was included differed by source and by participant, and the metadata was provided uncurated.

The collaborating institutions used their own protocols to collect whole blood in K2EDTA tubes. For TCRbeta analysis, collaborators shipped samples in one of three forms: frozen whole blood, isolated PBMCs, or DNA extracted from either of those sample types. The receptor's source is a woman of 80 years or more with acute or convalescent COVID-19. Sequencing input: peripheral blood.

CDR3 reads: CASTIGQDYGYTF. The bases are TGTGCCAGCACCATCGGACAGGACTATGGCTACACCTTC. The rearrangement joined TRBV5-4 to TRBJ1-2; 7 nucleotides in the junction match TRBD1. The CDR3 goes from the cysteine to the phenylalanine over 13 residues. Just CDR3 DNA is preserved here, 39 bases in frame from base 1. V is trimmed back by 6 bases and J by 3 bases, and the junction contains 5 bases that no gene match accounts for. The germline V gene (reference sequence) gives CDR1 as SGHNT and CDR2 as YYREEE.